These 30 T cell receptor beta chains share one sample of origin, sequenced in a study of blood T cell repertoires in COVID-19. Measured with immunoSEQ multiplex PCR; TCRdb has only the in-frame clones, and not every one. This table has around 130,000 clones, 84% appearing once. The sample comprised peripheral blood. Every receptor here comes from a woman aged 55-70 years with acute or convalescent COVID-19.

The sample holds one count of this clone. The chain uses TRBV29-1 and TRBJ2-7; D gene unclear. Germline V gives CDR1 SQVTM, CDR2 ANQGSEA. Trimming pared 6 bases from V and 6 bases from J, leaving 21 bases between. The CDR3 is made up of 14 amino acids. The CDR3 sequence: CSVVTLSPVREQYF. Here the CDR3 DNA reads TGCAGCGTCGTTACCCTTAGCCCGGTACGCGAGCAGTACTTC.

This sequence joins TRBV5-8 and TRBJ1-6, with D unresolved. Trimming took off 1 base at V and 6 bases at J, with 8 bases between the two ends. Looked up from germline, CDR1 is SGHTS and CDR2 is YDEGEE. The CDR3 is 14 amino acids. CDR3 residues: CASSLIGGNSPLHF. CDR3 nucleotides: TGTGCCAGCAGCTTGATCGGCGGTAATTCACCCCTCCACTTT.

The chain has TRBV27 and TRBJ2-6; no clear D. Germline CDR1 reads MNHEY; CDR2 reads SMNVEV (reference sequence). The CDR3 runs 14 residues. Trimming removed 8 bases from V and 0 bases from J, with 8 bases in between. The CDR3 is CASSPLSGANVLTF. In DNA form, the CDR3 reads TGTGCCAGCTCTCCACTCTCTGGGGCCAACGTCCTGACTTTC.

The chain combines TRBV12-3 or TRBV12-4 with TRBJ1-2; 7 nucleotides match TRBD1. The CDR3 sequence is 13 residues long. V was clipped by 6 bases and J by 6 bases; unmatched bases: 7. The CDR3 DNA follows: TGTGCCAGCAGCGTCTCGACAGGGAATGGCTACACCTTC. It encodes CASSVSTGNGYTF.

The chain uses TRBV27 and TRBJ1-1, with 8 bases aligning to TRBD1. Germline V gives CDR1 MNHEY, CDR2 SMNVEV (reference sequence). The V gene end was trimmed by 4 bases and the J gene end by 0 bases; junction bases not matched to a gene: 7. This CDR3 region has 16 residues. CDR3 protein: CASSSGQVLMNTEAFF. CDR3 nucleotide sequence: TGTGCCAGCAGTTCGGGACAGGTCCTCATGAACACTGAAGCTTTCTTT.

V and J are TRBV5-6 and TRBJ2-6; D might be TRBD2 (5 bases). Germline V gene data show CDR1 as SGHDT and CDR2 as YYEEEE. Trimming cost V 2 bases and J 3 bases, with 9 bases left between them. CDR3 length: 15 residues. As DNA, the CDR3 is TGTGCCAGCAGCTTCCGCGGAGGTGGGGCCAACGTCCTGACTTTC. Amino acids: CASSFRGGGANVLTF.

This sequence joins TRBV4-2 and TRBJ1-5; D unresolved. The V end was cut by 5 bases, the J end by 3 bases, with 8 bases between. The CDR3 is 13 amino acids. Germline values: CDR1 LGHNA, CDR2 YNFKEQ. CDR3: CASSSRDNQPQHF. The CDR3 region has the DNA TGTGCCAGCAGCTCTCGGGACAATCAGCCCCAGCATTTT.

V and J are TRBV7-3 and TRBJ2-2, with a tentative D call TRBD2 (6 bases). Germline lookup yields CDR1 SGHTA and CDR2 FQGTGA. The CDR3 totals 12 residues. V gave up 5 bases and J gave up 5 bases, with 6 bases separating them. CDR3 in amino acids: CASSRGTGELFF. CDR3 coding DNA: TGTGCCAGCAGCCGGGGGACCGGGGAGCTGTTTTTT.

Ten or more counts support this clone. The chain employs TRBV6-1 and TRBJ2-2; no reliable D call. Per the germline V gene, CDR1 is MNHNS and CDR2 is SASEGT. The CDR3 loop spans 13 amino acids. The V and J ends lost 2 bases and 3 bases respectively, with 4 bases between them. The CDR3 here is CASSERDTGELFF. The CDR3 region has the DNA TGTGCCAGCAGTGAACGAGACACCGGGGAGCTGTTTTTT.

This clone was seen a few times. The chain carries TRBV19 and TRBJ1-1, with D possibly matching TRBD1 (5 bases). The CDR3 covers 13 residues. Germline V CDR1 and CDR2: LNHDA, SQIVND (reference sequence). The V and J ends lost 3 bases and 4 bases respectively, with 9 bases between them. For the CDR3, the DNA is TGTGCCAGTAGTATGGGGGGAGGCACTGAAGCTTTCTTT. Amino acids: CASSMGGGTEAFF.

The chain uses TRBV19 and TRBJ2-1; D may be TRBD2 (5 bases). The V end lost 5 bases, the J end lost 7 bases, and 21 bases lay between the germline ends. The CDR3 has 16 residues. CDR1 is LNHDA and CDR2 is SQIVND in the germline V gene (reference sequence). The CDR3 region has the DNA TGTGCCAGTAGTGGCCCGCAGGAGGATGGGCTAAATGAGCAGTTCTTC. It encodes CASSGPQEDGLNEQFF.

This clone was observed a handful of times. The rearrangement links TRBV30 to TRBJ1-5, with D tentatively TRBD1 (6 bases). The CDR3 runs to 14 residues. Germline V gives CDR1 GTSNPN, CDR2 SVGIG (reference sequence). Trimming left V 4 bases short and J 6 bases short, with 16 bases between. This CDR3 is CAWNHREDGQPQHF. The CDR3 bases are TGTGCCTGGAATCACAGGGAAGATGGTCAGCCCCAGCATTTT.

This clone came up once. The chain employs TRBV30 and TRBJ1-5; 7 positions agree with TRBD1. Germline V gene data show CDR1 as GTSNPN and CDR2 as SVGIG (reference sequence). This CDR3 contains 14 residues. The V gene end was trimmed by 3 bases and the J gene end by 7 bases; junction bases not matched to a gene: 9. The chain's CDR3 is CAWRDNRGFQPQHF. The CDR3 bases are TGTGCCTGGAGGGATAACAGGGGTTTCCAGCCCCAGCATTTT.

The J gene is TRBJ2-3, the V gene TRBV20-1; 9 bases are shared with TRBD2. Germline assignment: CDR1 DFQATT and CDR2 SNEGSKA (reference sequence). The CDR3 loop spans 16 amino acids. The V and J ends lost 3 bases and 4 bases, in that order; junction bases with no gene match: 11. CDR3 sequence: CSASISRGGGPDTQYF. DNA for the CDR3: TGCAGTGCTAGTATTTCGCGGGGGGGTGGCCCAGATACGCAGTATTTT.

This chain links TRBV24-1 with TRBJ1-2; TRBD1 agrees at 8 bases. Germline V gives CDR1 KGHDR, CDR2 SFDVKD. V was clipped by 2 bases and J by 8 bases; unmatched bases: 6. CDR3 size: 14 residues. The CDR3 loop is CATSDWDRPTGYTF. CDR3 in DNA: TGTGCCACCAGTGATTGGGACAGGCCGACGGGCTACACCTTC.

This clone is a singleton in its sample. V is TRBV5-1 and J is TRBJ1-2, with D perhaps matching TRBD1 (5 bases). The V end lost 4 bases, the J end lost 7 bases, and 14 bases lay between the germline ends. CDR1 and CDR2 (germline): SGHRS, YFSETQ. The CDR3 is made up of 13 amino acids. The CDR3 loop reads CASSGGTAGGYTF. The CDR3 region has the DNA TGCGCCAGCAGCGGGGGGACGGCAGGTGGCTACACCTTC.

V and J are TRBV5-6 and TRBJ1-1; perhaps TRBD1 as D (6 bases). Germline CDR1 is SGHDT and CDR2 is YYEEEE. This CDR3 is built from 11 residues. V lost 2 bases to trimming and J lost 7 bases, with 6 bases between them. CDR3 coding DNA: TGTGCCAGCAGCTTACAGGGTGAAGCTTTCTTT. Translating it yields CASSLQGEAFF.

The chain has TRBV10-3 and TRBJ1-2, with D possibly TRBD1 on 6 matching bases. The CDR3 spans 15 residues. CDR1 is ENHRY, CDR2 SYGVKD, per germline. V was cut by 0 bases and J by 8 bases, with 16 bases left in between. In nucleotides, the CDR3 is TGTGCCATCAGTGAGTCCATGGGGGGGCCCGTAGGCTACACCTTC. Translating gives CAISESMGGPVGYTF.

CDR3 nucleotides: TGTGCCAGCTGGGGGTCTCGGGGGGTCGGCGAGACCCAGTACTTC. Protein: CASWGSRGVGETQYF. The chain has TRBV5-6 and TRBJ2-5; TRBD2 matches at 7 bases. Germline CDR1 is SGHDT and CDR2 is YYEEEE. This CDR3 contains 15 residues. The V and J ends lost 7 bases and 5 bases, in that order; junction bases with no gene match: 14.

The table lists this clone with a few counts. The chain uses TRBV5-4 and TRBJ1-1; 9 positions match TRBD1. V gave up 0 bases and J gave up 4 bases; unmatched junction bases: 4. CDR1 is SGHNT and CDR2 is YYREEE in the germline V gene (reference sequence). The CDR3 has 15 amino acids. CDR3: CASSLAGTGTTEAFF. CDR3 nucleotides: TGTGCCAGCAGCTTGGCCGGGACAGGGACCACTGAAGCTTTCTTT.

Concerning this clone: This sample includes further DNA sequences coding for the same CDR3. V is TRBV11-2 and J is TRBJ1-2; 8 positions match TRBD1. The CDR3 spans 15 residues. Germline lookup yields CDR1 SGHAT and CDR2 FQNNGV. V trimming: 2 bases; J trimming: 2 bases; junction bases outside the gene matches: 4. CDR3 sequence: CASSLRTGWNYGYTF. In DNA form, the CDR3 reads TGTGCCAGCAGCTTAAGGACAGGGTGGAACTATGGCTACACCTTC.

CDR3 coding DNA: TGTGCCAGTAGTCCTCACGCCCACAGCAATTCACCCCTCCACTTT. Translation: CASSPHAHSNSPLHF. The chain carries TRBV19 and TRBJ1-6; no definite D call. Germline values: CDR1 LNHDA, CDR2 SQIVND (reference sequence). This CDR3 spans 15 amino acids. V lost 5 bases to trimming and J lost 7 bases, with 15 bases between them.

This sequence joins TRBV19 and TRBJ1-3; no firm D call. Germline assignment: CDR1 LNHDA and CDR2 SQIVND (reference sequence). The V gene lost 4 bases and the J gene lost 11 bases, with 12 bases spanning the gap. This CDR3 region has 12 residues. The CDR3 region has the DNA TGTGCCAGTAGTAGGCGTTCGCAGGCCATATATTTT. It is translated as CASSRRSQAIYF.

The gene calls are TRBV7-2 and TRBJ2-5; D is unresolved. V was pared by 5 bases and J by 4 bases, with 14 bases between. The CDR3 is 14 amino acids. The germline gives CDR1 SGHTA, CDR2 FQGNSA. CDR3 protein: CASSLLGQRETQYF. DNA of the CDR3: TGTGCCAGCAGCCTCCTGGGCCAGAGAGAGACCCAGTACTTC.

The CDR3 DNA reads TGTGCCAGCAGTTTCTCTGGGGCCACTGAAGCTTTCTTT. Its translation is CASSFSGATEAFF. The rearrangement joins TRBV12-3 or TRBV12-4 to TRBJ1-1; maybe TRBD1 (5 bases). This CDR3 is 13 amino acids long. Trimming pared 3 bases from V and 4 bases from J, leaving 9 bases between.

As regards this clone: This CDR3 is also generated by other DNA sequences in the sample. The chain combines TRBV12-3 or TRBV12-4 with TRBJ1-1; D is perhaps TRBD1 (6 bases). Trimming stripped 4 bases from V and 4 bases from J, with 7 bases between. The CDR3 contains 12 residues. CDR3 protein: CASSSRGTEAFF. Written as DNA, the CDR3 is TGTGCCAGCAGTTCCAGGGGCACTGAAGCTTTCTTT.

This clone was seen only once. The chain is built from TRBV5-1 and TRBJ2-3; weak D call: TRBD2 (6 bases). The CDR3 is 16 amino acids. Trimming shortened V by 0 bases and J by 2 bases, and 13 bases separated the two germline ends. Germline CDR1 is SGHRS and CDR2 is YFSETQ. This CDR3 reads CASSLGDSGFTDTQYF. CDR3 DNA: TGCGCCAGCAGCTTGGGGGATAGCGGATTCACAGATACGCAGTATTTT. The complete variable domain, with remaining parts taken from reference TRBV5-1 and TRBJ2-3, reads KAGVTQTPRYLIKTRGQQVTLSCSPISGHRSVSWYQQTPGQGLQFLFEYFSETQRNKGNFPGRFSGRQFSNSRSEMNVSTLELGDSALYLCASSLGDSGFTDTQYFGPGTRLTVL.

The chain combines TRBV18 with TRBJ1-1, with 7 bases identical to TRBD1. Germline loops: CDR1 KGHSH, CDR2 LQKENI. V dropped 2 bases and J dropped 8; count of bases not matched to a gene: 8. This CDR3 has 14 residues. The CDR3 coding sequence is TGTGCCAGCTCACCAACGGGGACAGTCTCGGAAGCTTTCTTT. Encoded protein: CASSPTGTVSEAFF.

The CDR3 DNA follows: TGTGCCAGCAGCAAAGCGCGGCCCGGGGAACTATACAATGAGCAGTTCTTC. Protein product: CASSKARPGELYNEQFF. This chain links TRBV21-1 with TRBJ2-1; TRBD2, the table's D call, was not compared with the DNA. TRBV21-1 is described as a pseudogene. The CDR3 contains 17 residues.

The chain employs TRBV6-2 or TRBV6-3 and TRBJ2-7; D is ambiguous. Trimming shortened V by 0 bases and J by 2 bases, and 11 bases separated the two germline ends. The CDR3 is 15 residues long. CDR1 MNHEY and CDR2 SVGEGT come from the germline V gene. Here the CDR3 reads CASSYSIEEPYEQYF. The CDR3 region has the DNA TGTGCCAGCAGTTACTCGATAGAAGAACCCTACGAGCAGTACTTC.